These 19 T cell receptor beta chains originate from one sample sequenced in a study of blood T cells in healthy people across ages (dated by TCRdb to 2013 to 2016). The library was produced with 5' RACE. The reads were generated on an Illumina HiSeq 2500. A second roughly 7 to 11 cycle PCR used a sample-barcoded 5' primer and a J-beta primer mix. TCRdb reprocessed the public reads (quality trimming at Q25 with fastp, clone calling with MiXCR) and kept in-frame beta chains. Here each entry gathers all rows of one CDR3 protein and keeps the most common genes and DNA. The sample data list more than 650,000 distinct CDR3 sequences, and approximately 24% of these were observed just once. Jointly, the top ten make up around 3% of the sample. These data were also reused for a study on T cells of mothers and their children.

Sequencing was done on a sample of blood. The receptors derive from a boy under 18 in good health.

For the CDR3, the DNA is TGTGCCAGCTCACCAAACGGACTAGCGGGGACGAACACCGGGGAGCTGTTTTTT. Translated: CASSPNGLAGTNTGELFF. The rearrangement links TRBV18 to TRBJ2-2; 12 bases are shared with TRBD2. V trimming: 2 bases; J trimming: 0 bases; junction bases outside the gene matches: 4. Germline lookup yields CDR1 KGHSH and CDR2 LQKENI. There are 18 residues in the CDR3.

The V call is TRBV2, the J call TRBJ1-1, with 7 bases identical to TRBD1. V gave up 8 bases and J gave up 1 base; unmatched junction bases: 4. The germline gives CDR1 SNHLY, CDR2 FYNNEI. The length of the CDR3 is 13 residues. CDR3 sequence reads: CASSGQPNTEAFF. The CDR3 coding sequence is TGTGCCAGCTCGGGACAGCCGAACACTGAAGCTTTCTTT.

V gene TRBV6-2 or TRBV6-3 combines with J gene TRBJ2-5; a possible D gene is TRBD2 (5 bases). Germline V gives CDR1 MNHEY, CDR2 SVGEGT. The CDR3 has 14 amino acids. V was cut by 7 bases and J by 5 bases, with 17 bases left in between. This CDR3 reads CASTQRLGGETQYF. CDR3 coding DNA: TGTGCCAGCACCCAAAGGCTCGGCGGGGAGACCCAGTACTTC.

This chain links TRBV5-1 with TRBJ1-1; D is unresolved. Germline-derived CDR1 and CDR2 are SGHRS and YFSETQ. The CDR3 is 11 amino acids. Trimming removed 4 bases at V and 14 bases at J, with 15 bases between. Here the CDR3 DNA reads TGCGCCAGCAGCGACGAGGGAGTAAGCTTCTTT. Its protein is CASSDEGVSFF.

For the CDR3, the DNA is TGTGCCAGCAGCACTCGACAGGGTCAGCATGACAATGAGCAGTTCTTC. It yields the protein CASSTRQGQHDNEQFF. This rearrangement joins TRBV11-2 to TRBJ2-5; 7 bases align to TRBD1. The J call may be faulty, since TRBJ2-1 better matches the DNA end. This CDR3 region has 16 residues. Germline CDR1 reads SGHAT; CDR2 reads FQNNGV.

This clonotype was found once. CDR3 sequence reads: CASRRGLAGIYEQYF. In DNA, the CDR3 is TGTGCCAGCAGACGGGGACTAGCGGGGATCTACGAGCAGTACTTC. This rearrangement joins TRBV6-5 to TRBJ2-1; 13 bases are a match to TRBD2. The closer fit of TRBJ2-7 to the DNA end suggests the J call may be wrong. Germline V gives CDR1 MNHEY, CDR2 SVGAGI. This CDR3 has 15 amino acids.

As concerns this clonotype: The junction departs from the called germline gene at one end, perhaps through a read error. The gene calls are TRBV10-3 and TRBJ2-5; 14 bases agree with TRBD2. The CDR3 has 17 residues. Germline lookup yields CDR1 ENHRY and CDR2 SYGVKD. The CDR3 is CAISDLGTSGGEETQYF. The DNA of the CDR3 is TGCGCCATCAGTGATTTAGGGACTAGCGGGGGTGAAGAGACCCAGTACTTC.

This clonotype occurred a few times. J is TRBJ1-2 and V is TRBV29-1; D remains ambiguous. Per the germline V gene, CDR1 is SQVTM and CDR2 is ANQGSEA. The CDR3 has 13 residues. Trimming shortened V by 3 bases and J by 5 bases, and 13 bases separated the two germline ends. The CDR3 sequence is CSVDLFLSYGYTF. The CDR3 coding sequence is TGCAGCGTTGATTTGTTCCTTTCGTATGGCTACACCTTC. Full variable domain (remainder filled in from reference TRBV29-1 and TRBJ1-2): SAVISQKPSRDICQRGTSLTIQCQVDSQVTMMFWYRQQPGQSLTLIATANQGSEATYESGFVIDKFPISRPNLTFSTLTVSNMSPEDSSIYLCSVDLFLSYGYTFGSGTRLTVV.

This clonotype was recorded at least ten times. The J gene is TRBJ2-1, the V gene TRBV28; the D call may be TRBD1 or TRBD2 (6 bases each). This CDR3 is built from 16 residues. CDR1 and CDR2 from the germline V gene are MDHEN and SYDVKM. V gave up 7 bases and J gave up 5 bases, with 21 bases separating them. This CDR3 is CASTEGGLPGHNEQFF. In DNA form, the CDR3 reads TGTGCCAGCACGGAGGGGGGCCTCCCCGGGCACAATGAGCAGTTCTTC.

Comments on this clonotype: The CDR3 end shows no conserved phenylalanine or tryptophan, and so a read error is likely. This chain uses TRBV4-1 with TRBJ2-4; D uncertain. From germline, CDR1 is MGHRA and CDR2 YSYEKL. The CDR3 length is 15 residues. V was shortened by 1 base and J by 0 bases, with 7 bases between the two germline ends. CDR3 DNA: TGCGCCAGCAGCCAAGGAATTTTAGCCAAAAACATTCAGTACCTC. Protein sequence: CASSQGILAKNIQYL.

This clonotype has only a few counts. The V gene is TRBV9, the J gene TRBJ2-5; 8 positions match TRBD2. Trimming took 0 bases from V and 2 from J; bases not matched to a gene: 12. The CDR3 covers 18 residues. CDR1 SGDLS and CDR2 YYNGEE come from the germline V gene. CDR3 coding DNA: TGTGCCAGCAGCGTAGCCTGGAGAAGCGGGGGCTCGCAAGAGACCCAGTACTTC. Its translation: CASSVAWRSGGSQETQYF.

CDR3: CASTTGSSGSYEQYF. For the CDR3, the DNA is TGTGCCAGCACTACGGGATCTAGCGGATCCTACGAGCAGTACTTC. V and J are TRBV28 and TRBJ2-1; 7 bases agree with TRBD2. The last part of the DNA fits TRBJ2-7 better; the J call may be wrong. In germline, CDR1 is MDHEN, CDR2 SYDVKM. This CDR3 spans 15 amino acids.

As for this clonotype: One end of the junction fails to match germline, which may point to a read error. This rearrangement joins TRBV6-4 to TRBJ2-3, with TRBD1 identical over 11 bases. CDR3 length: 16 residues. Germline assignment: CDR1 MRHNA and CDR2 SNTAGT. This chain's CDR3 is CASGDWTGGASDTQYF. CDR3 coding DNA: TGTGCCAGCGGTGACTGGACAGGGGGCGCGTCAGATACGCAGTATTTT.

This clonotype was picked up a small number of times. The chain uses TRBV6-5 and TRBJ2-7; no firm D call. The closer fit of TRBJ2-5 to the DNA end suggests the J call may be wrong. Germline assignment: CDR1 MNHEY and CDR2 SVGAGI. The length of the CDR3 is 14 residues. CDR3 DNA sequence: TGTGCCAGCAGTAGAACCCGGGCGGCAGAGACCCAGTACTTC. Translated, it gives CASSRTRAAETQYF.

This chain connects TRBV7-8 to TRBJ1-3; D perhaps matches TRBD1 (6 bases). Between the trimmed V and J ends, which lost 5 bases and 0 bases, there was a span of 14 bases. The CDR3 spans 16 residues. CDR1 and CDR2 from the germline V gene are SGHVS and FQNEAQ. The CDR3: CASSRGQPSSGNTIYF. The CDR3 bases are TGTGCCAGCAGCCGCGGACAGCCGTCCTCTGGAAACACCATATATTTT.

CDR3 coding DNA: TGTGCCAGCAGCTCTGAAGGATTACCTGGGGGCTACACCTTC. This translates into CASSSEGLPGGYTF. This sequence joins TRBV5-4 and TRBJ1-2; D is undetermined. Germline assignment: CDR1 SGHNT and CDR2 YYREEE (reference sequence). CDR3 size: 14 residues. The V end lost 3 bases, the J end lost 8 bases, and 17 bases lay between the germline ends.

This clonotype was picked up a small number of times. This chain joins TRBV5-1 and TRBJ1-6; D may be TRBD1 (5 bases). In germline, CDR1 is SGHRS, CDR2 YFSETQ. V lost 3 bases and J lost 10, with 8 bases in between. This CDR3 region has 12 residues. DNA for the CDR3: TGCGCCAGCAGCTGGGGGGACTCACCCCTCCACTTT. This translates into CASSWGDSPLHF.

This chain links TRBV6-2 or TRBV6-3 with TRBJ2-5; TRBD2 matches 10 bases. The length of the CDR3 is 15 residues. Losses at the gene ends were 2 bases for V and 4 bases for J; bases not matched to a gene: 4. CDR1 is MNHEY, CDR2 SVGEGT, per germline. The CDR3 spells CASSYQRGGAETQYF. The DNA of the CDR3 is TGTGCCAGCAGTTACCAGCGGGGGGGAGCAGAGACCCAGTACTTC.

The V and J genes are TRBV2 and TRBJ1-5; TRBD1 is a possible D gene (5 bases). This CDR3 has 15 residues. V gave up 6 bases and J gave up 10 bases, with 22 bases separating them. Looked up from germline, CDR1 is SNHLY and CDR2 is FYNNEI. Here the CDR3 DNA reads TGTGCCAGCAGGGGGGGGAATGCTGAATCAGGCCCCCAGCATTTT. It translates to CASRGGNAESGPQHF.